These 16 T cell receptor beta chains came from one sample sequenced in a study of PD-1 blockade in classical Hodgkin lymphoma. The time point: cycle 4 day 1 (C4D1), after 6 weeks of nivolumab. All patients relapsed after autologous stem cell transplantation, and brentuximab vedotin exposure varied. Sequencing was performed with immunoSEQ multiplex PCR; in TCRdb, only in-frame clones are kept and a portion is missing. The table includes 40,000 to 65,000 clones, around nine tenths detected once. Sample: peripheral blood mononuclear cells (PBMCs), taken before the fourth cycle of nivolumab. The receptors stem from a human donor with classical Hodgkin lymphoma.

The J gene is TRBJ1-3, the V gene TRBV10-3, with TRBD1 as a possible D gene (5 bases). This CDR3 region has 15 residues. Germline CDR1 is ENHRY and CDR2 is SYGVKD. V gave up 6 bases and J gave up 0 bases, with 12 bases separating them. The CDR3 sequence: CAISGSRDSGNTIYF. Here the CDR3 DNA reads TGTGCCATCAGCGGAAGCAGGGACTCTGGAAACACCATATATTTT.

The rearrangement links TRBV5-1 to TRBJ2-1, with TRBD2 identical over 7 bases. The CDR3 sequence is 16 residues long. Germline V CDR1 and CDR2: SGHRS, YFSETQ. Losses at the gene ends were 1 base for V and 4 bases for J; bases not matched to a gene: 8. In DNA form, the CDR3 reads TGCGCCAGCAGCTTGAGCCAGAATAGCGGGTACAATGAGCAGTTCTTC. The encoded protein is CASSLSQNSGYNEQFF.

V and J are TRBV5-4 and TRBJ2-2; D ambiguous. This CDR3 region has 16 residues. Trimming left V 0 bases short and J 2 bases short, with 11 bases between. Germline-derived CDR1 and CDR2 are SGHNT and YYREEE (reference sequence). CDR3 DNA sequence: TGTGCCAGCAGCTTGGAGTTAGGAGCTAACACCGGGGAGCTGTTTTTT. Its protein product is CASSLELGANTGELFF.

The rearrangement links TRBV7-9 to TRBJ2-1; 7 nucleotides match TRBD2. The CDR3 sequence is 15 residues long. J lost 8 bases, V lost 8 bases, and 15 bases had no gene match. CDR1 and CDR2 from the germline V gene are SEHNR and FQNEAQ (reference sequence). CDR3 DNA sequence: TGTGCCAGCGCTACGGGGGGAGTTAAAAAAGATGAGCAGTTCTTC. It translates to CASATGGVKKDEQFF.

The J gene is TRBJ2-1, the V gene TRBV7-9, with a possible D match to TRBD2 (6 bases). The V gene lost 0 bases and the J gene lost 4 bases, with 7 bases spanning the gap. This CDR3 spans 14 amino acids. Germline V CDR1 and CDR2: SEHNR, FQNEAQ (reference sequence). Written as DNA, the CDR3 is TGTGCCAGCAGCTTAGCAGGGACTTACAATGAGCAGTTCTTC. Translating it yields CASSLAGTYNEQFF.

The rearrangement uses TRBV7-9 and TRBJ2-3; 9 bases match TRBD1. CDR3 length: 16 residues. Trimming removed 5 bases from V and 4 bases from J; junction bases left unmatched: 10. The germline gives CDR1 SEHNR, CDR2 FQNEAQ (reference sequence). The CDR3 DNA follows: TGTGCCAGCAGCCGGGTGGGACAGGGAGTCGCAGATACGCAGTATTTT. Encoded protein: CASSRVGQGVADTQYF. Variable domain in full (rest from reference TRBV7-9 and TRBJ2-3): DTGVSQNPRHKITKRGQNVTFRCDPISEHNRLYWYRQTLGQGPEFLTYFQNEAQLEKSRLLSDRFSAERPKGSFSTLEIQRTEQGDSAMYLCASSRVGQGVADTQYFGPGTRLTVL.

The chain employs TRBV27 and TRBJ1-4; D is possibly TRBD1 (5 bases). Trimming shortened V by 0 bases and J by 14 bases, and 13 bases separated the two germline ends. This CDR3 region has 13 residues. Germline CDR1 is MNHEY and CDR2 is SMNVEV (reference sequence). CDR3 coding DNA: TGTGCCAGCAGTTTATCCGGGGGAGGGGATCTGTTTTTT. This sequence encodes CASSLSGGGDLFF. The variable domain in full, with the rest retrieved from reference TRBV27 and TRBJ1-4, is EAQVTQNPRYLITVTGKKLTVTCSQNMNHEYMSWYRQDPGLGLRQIYYSMNVEVTDKGDVPEGYKVSRKEKRNFPLILESPSPNQTSLYFCASSLSGGGDLFFGSGTQLSVL.

The chain is built from TRBV28 and TRBJ2-1; no clear D. V lost 5 bases and J lost 5, with 13 bases in between. Looked up from germline, CDR1 is MDHEN and CDR2 is SYDVKM. The CDR3 runs to 14 residues. DNA for the CDR3: TGTGCCAGCAGTCCGCCGTACGTGGACAATGAGCAGTTCTTC. Protein sequence: CASSPPYVDNEQFF.

The chain uses TRBV27 and TRBJ1-5, with 10 bases aligning to TRBD1. Per germline, CDR1 MNHEY and CDR2 SMNVEV (reference sequence). Trimming at V came to 6 bases and at J to 6 bases, leaving 11 bases not matched to a gene. CDR3 length: 16 amino acids. CDR3 sequence reads: CASRPLGTGVIQPQHF. CDR3 coding DNA: TGTGCCAGCAGGCCGCTCGGGACAGGGGTTATTCAGCCCCAGCATTTT.

V gene TRBV7-9 combines with J gene TRBJ2-3; 8 bases are a match to TRBD1. V lost 5 bases, J lost 9 bases, and 13 bases stayed unmatched. Germline CDR1 reads SEHNR; CDR2 reads FQNEAQ (reference sequence). The CDR3 runs to 15 residues. The CDR3 DNA follows: TGTGCCAGCAGCCCGACAGGGGTAGCAATTGGGACGCAGTATTTT. Translated, it gives CASSPTGVAIGTQYF.

The rearrangement links TRBV28 to TRBJ2-3; D is uncertain. This CDR3 region has 13 residues. Germline V gives CDR1 MDHEN, CDR2 SYDVKM. Deletions cut 8 bases from V and 2 bases from J, with 11 bases between. In DNA form, the CDR3 reads TGTGCCAGCGTATTGGGTCTCACAGATACGCAGTATTTT. Translated: CASVLGLTDTQYF.

This clone showed up just a few times. The chain links TRBV15 to TRBJ2-5; TRBD2 matches 12 bases. The CDR3 contains 16 residues. Germline V gives CDR1 LNHNV, CDR2 YYDKDF (reference sequence). Germline trimming cut 5 bases from V and 5 bases from J; bases unmatched to any gene: 9. CDR3 in DNA: TGTGCCACCAGCGGATTGACTAGCGGGAGTGGTGAGACCCAGTACTTC. The encoded protein is CATSGLTSGSGETQYF.

J is TRBJ1-1 and V is TRBV7-9, with D uncertain. Germline V CDR1 and CDR2: SEHNR, FQNEAQ (reference sequence). V lost 3 bases, J lost 11 bases, and 13 bases lay in between. The CDR3 is 12 amino acids. CDR3 amino acids: CASSFQPKDAFF. As DNA, the CDR3 is TGTGCCAGCAGCTTTCAACCTAAAGATGCTTTCTTT. Using reference TRBV7-9 and TRBJ1-1 for the parts outside the CDR3, the full variable domain is DTGVSQNPRHKITKRGQNVTFRCDPISEHNRLYWYRQTLGQGPEFLTYFQNEAQLEKSRLLSDRFSAERPKGSFSTLEIQRTEQGDSAMYLCASSFQPKDAFFGQGTRLTVV.

This rearrangement joins TRBV2 to TRBJ1-2, with 9 bases aligning to TRBD1. V trimming: 1 base; J trimming: 6 bases; junction bases outside the gene matches: 0. The CDR3 sequence is 13 residues long. The germline V gene encodes CDR1 SNHLY and CDR2 FYNNEI. This CDR3 is CASSEGQGDGYTF. The CDR3 bases are TGTGCCAGCAGTGAAGGACAGGGGGATGGCTACACCTTC.

The CDR3 loop is CASSYPWGEEADTQYF. The CDR3 DNA is TGTGCCAGCAGTTACCCCTGGGGGGAGGAGGCAGATACGCAGTATTTT. The J gene is TRBJ2-3, the V gene TRBV6-6, with a possible D match to TRBD2 (6 bases). Germline V gene data show CDR1 as MNHNY and CDR2 as SVGAGI (reference sequence). The ends were cut back, 2 bases at V and 4 bases at J, with 16 bases in the middle. This CDR3 has 16 residues.

J is TRBJ2-7 and V is TRBV2; TRBD1 agrees at 10 bases. The CDR3 runs to 22 residues. Per germline, CDR1 SNHLY and CDR2 FYNNEI. The ends lost 6 bases at V and 3 bases at J; junction bases unmatched: 29. The CDR3 loop is CASRTGELRQGARLVISYEQYF. CDR3 bases: TGTGCCAGCAGGACAGGGGAATTAAGACAGGGGGCGAGATTAGTGATCAGCTACGAGCAGTACTTC.